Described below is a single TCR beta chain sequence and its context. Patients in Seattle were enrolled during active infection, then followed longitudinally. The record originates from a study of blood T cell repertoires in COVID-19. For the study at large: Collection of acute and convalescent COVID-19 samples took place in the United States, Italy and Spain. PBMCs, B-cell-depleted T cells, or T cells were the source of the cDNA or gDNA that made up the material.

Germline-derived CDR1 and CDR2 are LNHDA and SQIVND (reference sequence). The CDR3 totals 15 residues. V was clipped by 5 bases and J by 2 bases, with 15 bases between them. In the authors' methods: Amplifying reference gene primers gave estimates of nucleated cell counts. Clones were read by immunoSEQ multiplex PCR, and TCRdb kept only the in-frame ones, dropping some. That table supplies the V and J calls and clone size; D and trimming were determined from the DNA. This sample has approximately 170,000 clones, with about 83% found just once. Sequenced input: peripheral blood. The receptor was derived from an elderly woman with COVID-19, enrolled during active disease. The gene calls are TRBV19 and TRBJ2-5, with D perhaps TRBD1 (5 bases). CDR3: CASSLSGRGQETQYF. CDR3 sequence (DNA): TGTGCCAGTAGTCTCTCTGGAAGGGGACAAGAGACCCAGTACTTC.